This record covers a single TCR beta chain. Germline is not matched at one junction end, which may reflect a read error. The CDR3 loop spans 13 amino acids. Germline V gene lookup returns CDR1 ENHRY and CDR2 SYGVKD. As originally analysed: Amplifying reference gene primers gave estimates of nucleated cell counts. Only in-frame clones appear in the TCRdb table, and some are missing; sequencing was by immunoSEQ multiplex PCR. D and trimming come from the DNA, and the V and J calls and clone size come from that table. Here the sample spans about 170,000 clones, less than 85% being singletons. The sample originates from a study of blood T cell repertoires in COVID-19. Study in general: The samples span acute and convalescent COVID-19 from the United States, Italy and Spain. From T cells, B-cell-depleted T cells, or PBMCs came the material, which was cDNA or gDNA.

The sequence came from a woman older than 75 with acute or convalescent COVID-19. The rearrangement links TRBV10-3 to TRBJ1-1; D unclear. Sequencing was done on a sample of peripheral blood. CDR3 in amino acids: CAITELIGTEAFF. DNA for the CDR3: TGTGCCATCACTGAGCTAATCGGGACTGAAGCTTTCTTT.